The 11 T cell receptor beta chains below all came from one sample that was sequenced in a study of OX40 agonist ivuxolimab in advanced cancers. The method was immunoSEQ multiplex PCR; TCRdb's version includes in-frame clones alone and lacks a portion of them. The sample holds approximately 86,000 clones, approximately 90% seen once. The material sequenced was CD4+ or CD8+ T cells sorted from blood, taken in a trial of the OX40 agonist ivuxolimab. The source is an adult with an advanced solid tumor such as melanoma, head and neck, liver or kidney cancer.

A remark on this clone: At one end the junction does not follow the germline gene, possibly because of a read error. The rearrangement joins TRBV29-1 to TRBJ2-3, with D perhaps being TRBD1 or TRBD2 (8 bases each). The tail of the sequence fits TRBJ2-7 better, so the J call may be wrong. The V gene's germline CDR1 is SQVTM and CDR2 ANQGSEA. The CDR3 contains 15 residues. Here the CDR3 DNA reads TGCAGCGGCCGGGGGGGCAGGGGGCCCCTCTACGCGCAGTACTTC. The encoded protein is CSGRGGRGPLYAQYF.

The V call is TRBV18, the J call TRBJ2-5; perhaps TRBD1 as D (5 bases). Germline V gives CDR1 KGHSH, CDR2 LQKENI. The CDR3 loop spans 14 amino acids. V was trimmed by 2 bases and J by 7 bases, leaving 14 bases between them. Here the CDR3 reads CASSPGPQRGTQYF. CDR3 coding DNA: TGTGCCAGCTCACCAGGGCCCCAAAGGGGGACCCAGTACTTC.

The chain is built from TRBV6-1 and TRBJ1-5; tentative D call: TRBD1 (5 bases). Between the trimmed V and J ends, which lost 2 bases and 0 bases, there was a span of 17 bases. Per the germline V gene, CDR1 is MNHNS and CDR2 is SASEGT. The CDR3 contains 18 residues. CDR3 sequence (DNA): TGTGCCAGCAGTGAATATCAGCCGGGACGGTCTAGCAATCAGCCCCAGCATTTT. Its translation: CASSEYQPGRSSNQPQHF.

J is TRBJ1-4 and V is TRBV6-5; no reliable D call. V lost 4 bases, J lost 4 bases, and 7 bases lay in between. The CDR3 is 13 amino acids. Per the germline V gene, CDR1 is MNHEY and CDR2 is SVGAGI. This CDR3 reads CASSLNLNEKLFF. The CDR3 nucleotides read TGTGCCAGCAGTTTAAACCTTAATGAAAAACTGTTTTTT.

The genes are TRBV28 and TRBJ2-7; weak D call: TRBD2 (6 bases). This CDR3 has 15 amino acids. V dropped 7 bases and J dropped 3 bases, with 19 bases sitting between them. CDR1 is MDHEN, CDR2 SYDVKM, per germline. CDR3 DNA: TGTGCCAGCACCCCCCGGGGGATACGGGACTACGAGCAGTACTTC. Translating it yields CASTPRGIRDYEQYF. Looking up the rest from reference TRBV28 and TRBJ2-7 gives the full variable domain: DVKVTQSSRYLVKRTGEKVFLECVQDMDHENMFWYRQDPGLGLRLIYFSYDVKMKEKGDIPEGYSVSREKKERFSLILESASTNQTSMYLCASTPRGIRDYEQYFGPGTRLTVT.

The V gene is TRBV14, the J gene TRBJ2-3; unclear D gene. The CDR3 runs to 13 residues. Trimming took 6 bases from V and 1 from J, leaving 8 bases between them. CDR1 is SGHDN, CDR2 FVKESK, per germline. The CDR3 is CASRYSGTDTQYF. CDR3 nucleotide sequence: TGTGCCAGCAGATACTCAGGCACAGATACGCAGTATTTT.

The chain recombines TRBV23-1 with TRBJ2-7, with 9 bases aligning to TRBD1. TRBV23-1 is noted as an ORF with a role that remains uncertain. The V and J ends lost 3 bases and 2 bases, in that order; junction bases with no gene match: 5. CDR3 length: 15 residues. DNA for the CDR3: TGCGCCAGCAGTCACCCTCGGGACAGGGCCTACGAGCAGTACTTC. Protein product: CASSHPRDRAYEQYF.

The V gene is TRBV20-1, the J gene TRBJ2-7; D remains unclear. Germline V gene sequence: CDR1 DFQATT, CDR2 SNEGSKA (reference sequence). This CDR3 has 11 residues. Trimming pared 2 bases from V and 2 bases from J, leaving 4 bases between. The CDR3 region is CSARSAYEQYF. The CDR3, as DNA: TGCAGTGCTAGAAGCGCCTACGAGCAGTACTTC.

The J gene is TRBJ2-7, the V gene TRBV7-2; perhaps TRBD1 as D (5 bases). Germline CDR1 is SGHTA and CDR2 is FQGNSA. V was pared by 5 bases and J by 3 bases, with 11 bases between. The CDR3 runs to 13 residues. The CDR3 region is CASSVQGIYEQYF. The DNA for the CDR3 is TGTGCCAGCAGCGTCCAGGGAATCTACGAGCAGTACTTC.

The chain has TRBV19 and TRBJ1-5, with TRBD1 identical over 10 bases. The junction had 6 bases not matched to a gene; V was cut back by 4 bases and J by 3 bases. CDR1 LNHDA and CDR2 SQIVND come from the germline V gene (reference sequence). The CDR3 contains 16 residues. CDR3 coding DNA: TGTGCCAGTAGTACCTGGGGACAGGGGACCAATCAGCCCCAGCATTTT. It codes for CASSTWGQGTNQPQHF.

The chain has TRBV10-2 and TRBJ1-5; D unresolved. V was trimmed by 3 bases and J by 6 bases, leaving 9 bases between them. Germline loops: CDR1 WSHSY, CDR2 SAAADI. The CDR3 is 13 amino acids. CDR3 sequence: CASSDSVRQPQHF. In nucleotides, the CDR3 is TGCGCCAGCAGTGATAGCGTGCGTCAGCCCCAGCATTTT.